These 21 T cell receptor beta chains came from one sample sequenced in a study of T cell responses to AZD1222 COVID-19 vaccine. The method was immunoSEQ multiplex PCR; TCRdb's version includes in-frame clones alone and lacks a portion of them. Among about 150,000 clones listed, over 75% were seen once. The sample consisted of peripheral blood, taken 28 days after the second dose of the MenACWY control vaccine. These receptors were collected from an adult who received the MenACWY meningococcal vaccine as a control.

V and J are TRBV6-5 and TRBJ2-7; perhaps TRBD2 as D (6 bases). Deletions cut 2 bases from V and 3 bases from J, with 11 bases between. Germline lookup yields CDR1 MNHEY and CDR2 SVGAGI. The CDR3 covers 14 residues. The CDR3 DNA reads TGTGCCAGCAGTTACGTTAGCGGAAACTACGAGCAGTACTTC. It translates to CASSYVSGNYEQYF.

J is TRBJ1-4 and V is TRBV10-3; D is perhaps TRBD1 (6 bases). The CDR3 is made up of 13 amino acids. V was cut by 10 bases and J by 3 bases, with 12 bases left in between. Germline CDR1 is ENHRY and CDR2 is SYGVKD. The CDR3 is CATLQGANEKLFF. The CDR3 DNA sequence: TGTGCCACTCTACAGGGAGCTAATGAAAAACTGTTTTTT.

The CDR3 spells CASSDRKAGGQNTGELFF. CDR3 in DNA: TGTGCCAGCAGCGACCGGAAAGCGGGAGGCCAGAACACCGGGGAGCTGTTTTTT. The chain links TRBV5-4 to TRBJ2-2; 9 bases are a match to TRBD2. Germline V gives CDR1 SGHNT, CDR2 YYREEE (reference sequence). J was trimmed by 1 base and V by 4 bases; bases with no gene match: 11. This CDR3 is 18 amino acids long.

This sequence joins TRBV3-1 (or the pseudogene TRBV3-2) and TRBJ1-6; 9 bases line up with TRBD1. The CDR3 loop spans 20 amino acids. V dropped 4 bases and J dropped 5; count of bases not matched to a gene: 18. Germline CDR1 is LGHDT and CDR2 is YNNKEL (reference sequence). This CDR3 reads CASSPGPGQGRKTHNSPLHF. The CDR3 region has the DNA TGTGCCAGCAGCCCCGGGCCCGGACAGGGGCGTAAAACCCATAATTCACCCCTCCACTTT.

In DNA, the CDR3 is TGTGCCTGGAGCCGGCCCCGGACAGGGTTTAATGAAAAACTGTTTTTT. It codes for CAWSRPRTGFNEKLFF. The chain carries TRBV30 and TRBJ1-4; 8 bases map to TRBD1. V shed 3 bases and J 4 bases; nucleotides not matched to a gene: 10. This CDR3 has 16 residues. Per the germline V gene, CDR1 is GTSNPN and CDR2 is SVGIG (reference sequence).

The chain carries TRBV7-6 and TRBJ2-2; 8 bases line up with TRBD1. The CDR3 contains 16 residues. V lost 5 bases and J lost 1; bases outside the gene matches: 6. Germline CDR1 SGHVS, CDR2 FNYEAQ. CDR3 bases: TGTGCCAGCAGCCCGAGGACAGGGTTGAACACCGGGGAGCTGTTTTTT. Translated: CASSPRTGLNTGELFF.

The rearrangement uses TRBV2 and TRBJ1-2, with no clear D. V lost 2 bases and J 12 bases, leaving 16 bases between the germline ends. The CDR3 consists of 13 residues. Germline values: CDR1 SNHLY, CDR2 FYNNEI. The CDR3: CASSERASPQNTF. In DNA, the CDR3 is TGTGCCAGCAGTGAACGAGCGTCGCCCCAAAACACCTTC.

The chain joins TRBV7-8 to TRBJ2-1; tentative D call: TRBD2 (5 bases). This CDR3 contains 13 residues. The V gene's germline CDR1 is SGHVS and CDR2 FQNEAQ. Between the trimmed V and J ends, which lost 0 bases and 7 bases, there was a span of 7 bases. This CDR3 is CASSLAGSNEQFF. The CDR3 DNA reads as TGTGCCAGCAGCTTAGCAGGGAGTAATGAGCAGTTCTTC.

This chain links TRBV9 with TRBJ1-5, with D possibly TRBD1 on 6 matching bases. Germline values: CDR1 SGDLS, CDR2 YYNGEE. The CDR3 contains 15 residues. V dropped 3 bases and J dropped 3 bases, with 13 bases sitting between them. CDR3 nucleotide sequence: TGTGCCAGCAGCGCCGAGGGGGGCCCCAATCAGCCCCAGCATTTT. This encodes CASSAEGGPNQPQHF.

The chain has TRBV10-3 and TRBJ2-7; no definite D call. The V end was cut by 3 bases, the J end by 1 base, with 7 bases between. The CDR3 is 13 residues long. Germline CDR1 reads ENHRY; CDR2 reads SYGVKD. CDR3 bases: TGTGCCATCAGTGATTTGGAATCCTACGAGCAGTACTTC. Its protein is CAISDLESYEQYF.

The chain couples TRBV5-1 to TRBJ2-7; D is ambiguous. The CDR3 extends over 14 amino acids. Germline-derived CDR1 and CDR2 are SGHRS and YFSETQ. V was clipped by 3 bases and J by 7 bases, with 17 bases between them. The CDR3 coding sequence is TGCGCCAGCAGCTCACTTCGGACGGGTACGGAGCAGTACTTC. Residues: CASSSLRTGTEQYF.

This clone was observed a single time. The chain employs TRBV11-2 and TRBJ2-1; maybe TRBD2 (5 bases). The CDR3 runs 14 residues. CDR1 is SGHAT, CDR2 FQNNGV, per germline. The V end was cut by 3 bases, the J end by 7 bases, with 13 bases between. CDR3 region: CASSFLDWMNEQFF. CDR3 DNA sequence: TGTGCCAGCAGCTTTCTGGACTGGATGAATGAGCAGTTCTTC.

This rearrangement joins TRBV19 to TRBJ2-3; TRBD2 agrees at 10 bases. The germline V gene has CDR1 LNHDA and CDR2 SQIVND (reference sequence). The V gene end was trimmed by 7 bases and the J gene end by 3 bases; junction bases not matched to a gene: 4. This CDR3 has 14 residues. CDR3 amino acids: CASKLAGLTDTQYF. DNA for the CDR3: TGTGCCAGTAAACTAGCGGGGTTAACAGATACGCAGTATTTT.

The CDR3 nucleotides read TGTGCCAGCAGCCTCGTTCGGAGGCCCGGGGAGCTGTTTTTT. This sequence encodes CASSLVRRPGELFF. The chain links TRBV5-5 to TRBJ2-2, with D perhaps matching TRBD2 (5 bases). Germline V gene sequence: CDR1 SGHKS, CDR2 YYEKEE (reference sequence). The CDR3 is 14 residues long. V was pared by 4 bases and J by 6 bases, with 13 bases between.

The genes are TRBV4-2 and TRBJ1-1; D remains unclear. The germline gives CDR1 LGHNA, CDR2 YNFKEQ. Trimming stripped 0 bases from V and 5 bases from J, with 10 bases between. CDR3 length: 14 amino acids. DNA of the CDR3: TGTGCCAGCAGCCAAGATGGTGGCGGGACTGAAGCTTTCTTT. Encoded protein: CASSQDGGGTEAFF.

The chain carries TRBV10-1 and TRBJ1-3; D not certain. This CDR3 spans 14 amino acids. V dropped 11 bases and J dropped 4 bases, with 18 bases sitting between them. From germline, CDR1 is WNHNN and CDR2 SYGVQD (reference sequence). CDR3 in amino acids: CARLGRHEGNTIYF. For the CDR3, the DNA is TGCGCCCGCCTAGGACGCCACGAGGGAAACACCATATATTTT.

The chain recombines TRBV12-5 with TRBJ2-1; D is unresolved. This CDR3 is 18 amino acids long. Germline-derived CDR1 and CDR2 are LGHNT and FRNRAP. Trimming left V 0 bases short and J 0 bases short, with 15 bases between. The CDR3 nucleotides are TGTGCTAGTGGTTTGGTACTGGTCGGCCGCGACTCCTACAATGAGCAGTTCTTC. This gives the protein CASGLVLVGRDSYNEQFF.

The J gene is TRBJ1-4, the V gene TRBV29-1; no clear D gene. Germline CDR1 reads SQVTM; CDR2 reads ANQGSEA. The CDR3 totals 12 residues. The ends were cut back, 1 base at V and 8 bases at J, with 8 bases in the middle. The CDR3 loop reads CSVEVAGEKLFF. The CDR3 DNA reads TGCAGCGTTGAAGTAGCAGGAGAAAAACTGTTTTTT.

This chain joins TRBV28 and TRBJ2-7; 10 bases map to TRBD1. V trimming: 5 bases; J trimming: 5 bases; junction bases outside the gene matches: 3. Germline V gene lookup returns CDR1 MDHEN and CDR2 SYDVKM. This CDR3 is 13 amino acids long. The CDR3 DNA is TGTGCCAGCAGTCTCGGGACAGGGGACGAGCAGTACTTC. Translated: CASSLGTGDEQYF.

The J gene is TRBJ1-6, the V gene TRBV28, with D hard to call. V lost 5 bases, J lost 7 bases, and 12 bases lay in between. The CDR3 sequence is 14 residues long. Per germline, CDR1 MDHEN and CDR2 SYDVKM. CDR3 nucleotides: TGTGCCAGCAGTCTGTCTATTCGGAATTCACCCCTCCACTTT. Translated, it gives CASSLSIRNSPLHF. The whole variable domain, filled in from reference TRBV28 and TRBJ1-6, reads DVKVTQSSRYLVKRTGEKVFLECVQDMDHENMFWYRQDPGLGLRLIYFSYDVKMKEKGDIPEGYSVSREKKERFSLILESASTNQTSMYLCASSLSIRNSPLHFGNGTRLTVT.

The J gene is TRBJ1-2, the V gene TRBV4-1, with D unclear. This CDR3 comprises 11 residues. Germline V lookup: CDR1 MGHRA, CDR2 YSYEKL. The V gene lost 5 bases and the J gene lost 10 bases, with 11 bases spanning the gap. The CDR3 loop is CASSSGGPYTF. The CDR3 DNA reads as TGCGCCAGCAGCTCTGGTGGACCCTACACCTTC.